A selection of T cell receptor beta chains follows, all from one sample in a study of blood T cell repertoires in COVID-19. Data came from immunoSEQ multiplex PCR; TCRdb stores just in-frame clones and leaves some out. Of about 130,000 clones listed, about 76% are singletons. The sequencing input was peripheral blood. These receptors were taken from a woman in her 70s with COVID-19, enrolled during active disease. Each CDR3 is given with its conserved first and last residue. A D gene is named only where the DNA matches it firmly. Rows give clone size only sometimes, using once, few, many, or a class for an expanded clone.

TRBV13	few	TRBD1	TRBJ1-3	TGTGCCAGCAGCGCCCCGACAGGGTACGGAAACACCATATATTTT	CASSAPTGYGNTIYF
TRBV15	NA	TRBD1	TRBJ2-1	TGTGCCACCAGCAGAGAGGCCGGGACAGGGGGCAATGAGCAGTTCTTC	CATSREAGTGGNEQFF
TRBV19	NA	TRBD1	TRBJ1-1	TGTGCCAGTAGTATGGTAGTGGGGACAGGCCAGAGCCCCGAAGCTTTCTTT	CASSMVVGTGQSPEAFF
TRBV19	NA	TRBD1	TRBJ1-2	TGTGCCAGTAGAGACCGGGACAGGGTTTATGGCTACACCTTC	CASRDRDRVYGYTF
TRBV27	NA	TRBD2	TRBJ2-1	TGTGCCAGCAGTTCCCTAGGGACTAGCGGGGGCACCTACAATGAGCAGTTCTTC	CASSSLGTSGGTYNEQFF
TRBV2	NA	NA	TRBJ1-5	TGTGCCAGCAGTGTTGGAACAGGCAATCAGCCCCAGCATTTT	CASSVGTGNQPQHF
TRBV7-2	NA	TRBD2	TRBJ2-2	TGTGCCAGCAGCTTAGGTCTAGCGGGGGTGAACACCGGGGAGCTGTTTTTT	CASSLGLAGVNTGELFF
TRBV15	NA	TRBD1	TRBJ1-3	TGTGCCACCAGCAGAGCTGGACAGGGGATAGACACCATATATTTT	CATSRAGQGIDTIYF
TRBV6-5	NA	TRBD2	TRBJ2-1	TGTGCCAGCAGTTACAGCGGGGGCCCCTACAATGAGCAGTTCTTC	CASSYSGGPYNEQFF
TRBV3-1/TRBV3-2	few	TRBD1	TRBJ1-4	TGTGCCAGCAGCTCATGGACAGGGGGCACTAATGAAAAACTGTTTTTT	CASSSWTGGTNEKLFF